This T cell receptor beta chain was sequenced for a study of identical twins. Unique molecular identifiers were present on the cDNA, which also gained a universal primer site by template switching. MiXCR, applied by TCRdb to the 5' RACE reads, yields one record per CDR3 protein. The repertoire includes nearly 650,000 distinct CDR3 sequences, 7% to 7.5% of them detected once, and about 1.6% sits in the top ten. This clonotype has more than one count but fewer than ten. These data also formed part of another study, on yellow fever vaccine responses in identical twins. Per that paper: In identical twins, vaccine T cell responses appeared partly shared and partly individual.

Sequenced sample: PBMCs. This clonotype was obtained from a woman aged 18-29 years in good health.

The CDR3 DNA reads as TGTGCCAGCAGCTCCGGACAGGGGGCGCGGGGCTACACCTTC. Amino acids: CASSSGQGARGYTF. V and J are TRBV13 and TRBJ1-2; 11 nucleotides line up with TRBD1. This CDR3 comprises 14 residues. V was pared by 4 bases and J by 8 bases, with 6 bases of the junction left unmatched. The germline V gene has CDR1 PRHDT and CDR2 FYEKMQ (reference sequence).